What follows describes a single TCR beta chain. The data originate from a study of T cell changes during pregnancy in multiple sclerosis. Germline V lookup: CDR1 MDHEN, CDR2 SYDVKM. The CDR3 has 10 amino acids. V shed 4 bases and J shed 6 bases, with 3 bases lying between them. The method was immunoSEQ multiplex PCR; TCRdb's version includes in-frame clones alone and lacks a portion of them. The data hold 72,000 or so clones, with 93% observed a single time. The sequence was obtained from a female donor with multiple sclerosis, enrolled in a pregnancy study. The V and J genes are TRBV28 and TRBJ1-2; D remains ambiguous. Specimen: peripheral blood, collected in the second trimester of pregnancy. The CDR3 here is CASSSNGYTF. The CDR3, as DNA: TGTGCCAGCAGTTCCAATGGCTACACCTTC.